This T cell receptor (beta chain) originates from a study of cytomegalovirus exposure and HLA in healthy donors. Study-wide findings and caveats: An analysis that was carried out later associated 15,000 to 20,000 TCR beta sequences with HLA alleles at 0.05 false discovery rate.

This clone was found once. Antigen specificity is unknown. Sequence at one end of the junction differs from germline and may be a read error. Other DNA variants within this sample encode the same CDR3. Healthy donors of bone marrow made up the group. Donors sampled were nominally healthy, though unrecorded immune exposures were likely. CDR1 is SNHLY, CDR2 FYNNEI, per germline. The CDR3 has 14 residues. The PCR employed 60 Vbeta primers together with 13 Jbeta primers. Produced via immunoSEQ multiplex PCR; TCRdb's table is partial and in-frame only. The data contain more than 150,000 clones, approximately 80% of them singletons.

The rearrangement joins TRBV2 to TRBJ1-5; D may be TRBD1 (5 bases). Sequencing was carried out using PBMCs. This TCR was recovered from a girl aged 2 to 10 in good health and CMV-seropositive. The CDR3 region is CASSEGGINQPQHF. The CDR3 coding sequence is TGTGCCAGCAGTGAGGGGGGAATCAATCAGCCTCAGCATTTT.